The 14 T cell receptor beta chains listed next were all sequenced from one sample in a study of Ad26.COV2.S vaccination and SARS-CoV-2 variants. Documented treatment: around 19 received Ad26.COV2.S at low or high dose, single or two shots; 5 received placebo; per-sample allocation not given. Each sample was drawn 63 days after the first injection (of vaccine or placebo). The table came from immunoSEQ multiplex PCR; TCRdb's copy has only in-frame clones and leaves some out. The data contain around 340,000 clones, around nine tenths of them singletons. The sequences come from peripheral blood, collected in a trial of Ad26.COV2.S vaccine versus placebo. The receptors originated from a person aged 18-60 years who received the Ad26.COV2.S COVID-19 vaccine or a placebo.

The sample holds one count of this clone. The chain links TRBV5-1 to TRBJ2-7; a possible D gene is TRBD2 (5 bases). Germline lookup yields CDR1 SGHRS and CDR2 YFSETQ. The length of the CDR3 is 14 residues. The V gene lost 3 bases and the J gene lost 2 bases, with 12 bases spanning the gap. CDR3 coding DNA: TGCGCCAGCAGCTCCTCCGGGAATACCTACGAGCAGTACTTC. Translation: CASSSSGNTYEQYF.

V and J are TRBV11-2 and TRBJ1-4; D remains unclear. The V end was cut by 1 base, the J end by 4 bases, with 10 bases between. The germline V gene encodes CDR1 SGHAT and CDR2 FQNNGV. The CDR3 totals 15 residues. This CDR3 is CASSLGGLGNEKLFF. CDR3 bases: TGTGCCAGCAGCTTAGGAGGGCTGGGTAATGAAAAACTGTTTTTT.

This rearrangement joins TRBV18 to TRBJ1-5; no reliable D call. Trimming left V 6 bases short and J 2 bases short, with 17 bases between. The germline V gene encodes CDR1 KGHSH and CDR2 LQKENI. The CDR3 totals 16 residues. CDR3 DNA: TGTGCCAGCTCCCCGGTTGTGGGGTTCGGCAATCAGCCCCAGCATTTT. It yields the protein CASSPVVGFGNQPQHF.

This clone was found a few times. The genes are TRBV5-1 and TRBJ1-2; D is unresolved. Germline loops: CDR1 SGHRS, CDR2 YFSETQ. The CDR3 length is 15 residues. Deletions cut 2 bases from V and 2 bases from J, with 13 bases between. The CDR3 spells CASSFNMERNYGYTF. The CDR3 nucleotides read TGCGCCAGCAGCTTCAACATGGAGCGGAACTATGGCTACACCTTC.

The rearrangement links TRBV3-1 (or the pseudogene TRBV3-2) to TRBJ1-2, with D hard to call. CDR3 length: 14 amino acids. Germline V lookup: CDR1 LGHDT, CDR2 YNNKEL (reference sequence). Trimming left V 0 bases short and J 1 base short, with 6 bases between. CDR3 sequence (DNA): TGTGCCAGCAGCCAAGATCAGCGTAACTATGGCTACACCTTC. It yields the protein CASSQDQRNYGYTF.

J is TRBJ1-1 and V is TRBV25-1; weak D call: TRBD1 (6 bases). The germline V gene has CDR1 MGHDK and CDR2 SYGVNS. The V end lost 10 bases, the J end lost 1 base, and 16 bases lay between the germline ends. The CDR3 runs to 14 residues. CDR3 amino acids: CATRGTGANTEAFF. CDR3 coding DNA: TGTGCCACCCGGGGGACGGGGGCGAACACTGAAGCTTTCTTT.

This chain uses TRBV7-6 with TRBJ1-1, with unresolved D. The ends were cut back, 5 bases at V and 6 bases at J, with 22 bases in the middle. CDR3 length: 16 residues. Germline-derived CDR1 and CDR2 are SGHVS and FNYEAQ. The CDR3 nucleotides are TGTGCCAGCAGCCCTCCCCCCTGGGGAGCTTATTCTGAAGCTTTCTTT. The encoded protein is CASSPPPWGAYSEAFF.

This chain joins TRBV18 and TRBJ1-2, with a weak D call TRBD1 (5 bases). This CDR3 region has 14 residues. Trimming removed 6 bases at V and 0 bases at J, with 11 bases between. Germline loops: CDR1 KGHSH, CDR2 LQKENI. For the CDR3, the DNA is TGTGCCAGCTCGCACGGGGACCCTAACTATGGCTACACCTTC. This translates into CASSHGDPNYGYTF.

For this clone: Other DNA sequences in the same sample also yield this CDR3. The genes are TRBV6-5 and TRBJ2-7, with D possibly being TRBD2 (5 bases). This CDR3 is 13 amino acids long. Trimming stripped 0 bases from V and 4 bases from J, with 7 bases between. The germline gives CDR1 MNHEY, CDR2 SVGAGI. The CDR3 DNA sequence: TGTGCCAGCAGTTACTCGAGAGGGTACGAGCAGTACTTC. Protein product: CASSYSRGYEQYF.

This clone was recorded only once. The V gene is TRBV11-2, the J gene TRBJ1-4; 8 bases are a match to TRBD1. Per germline, CDR1 SGHAT and CDR2 FQNNGV. There are 14 residues in the CDR3. The trim removed 4 bases at V and 8 bases at J, leaving 6 bases unmatched. Here the CDR3 DNA reads TGTGCCAGCAGCTCCGGACAGGGAGGCGAAAAACTGTTTTTT. Its protein product is CASSSGQGGEKLFF.

CDR3 region: CASSYSDQGPYEQYF. The DNA of the CDR3 is TGTGCCAGCAGTTACTCGGATCAGGGCCCCTACGAGCAGTACTTC. The genes are TRBV6-6 and TRBJ2-7, with D possibly matching TRBD1 (5 bases). The CDR3 consists of 15 residues. Germline-derived CDR1 and CDR2 are MNHNY and SVGAGI (reference sequence). The ends were cut back, 0 bases at V and 2 bases at J, with 11 bases in the middle.

The V and J genes are TRBV28 and TRBJ2-2, with 10 nucleotides matching TRBD1. The CDR3 is made up of 15 amino acids. The germline gives CDR1 MDHEN, CDR2 SYDVKM. Trimming at V came to 5 bases and at J to 5 bases, leaving 5 bases not matched to a gene. CDR3 in amino acids: CASSQGQGVTGELFF. CDR3 nucleotide sequence: TGTGCCAGCAGTCAAGGACAGGGGGTTACCGGGGAGCTGTTTTTT.

This clone was observed a few times. The chain employs TRBV19 and TRBJ1-1; 12 bases are a match to TRBD1. Germline V lookup: CDR1 LNHDA, CDR2 SQIVND (reference sequence). CDR3 size: 17 residues. The V segment lost 4 bases and the J segment 3 bases; nucleotides outside the gene matches: 9. DNA of the CDR3: TGTGCCAGTAGTAGGGGACAGGGGGCAAGGTTGGACACTGAAGCTTTCTTT. It translates to CASSRGQGARLDTEAFF.

V is TRBV4-1 and J is TRBJ2-1; D is uncertain. V was trimmed by 3 bases and J by 5 bases, leaving 14 bases between them. Germline V gives CDR1 MGHRA, CDR2 YSYEKL. The CDR3 contains 15 residues. The DNA of the CDR3 is TGCGCCAGCAGCCAGTATCTAAGTTTGGACAATGAGCAGTTCTTC. Amino acid sequence: CASSQYLSLDNEQFF.